This T cell receptor beta chain was sequenced for a study of cytomegalovirus exposure and HLA in healthy donors. At the level of the study: In a later analysis, it was reported that the 110 or so validation repertoires had been produced on the same platform as the roughly 610 repertoires belonging to the first cohort.

CDR1 is SGHVS and CDR2 is FNYEAQ in the germline V gene. The CDR3 extends over 14 amino acids. The V gene lost 4 bases and the J gene lost 1 base, with 10 bases spanning the gap. Study conclusions and caveats: Cytomegalovirus status was reportedly diagnosed by the classifier with high specificity and sensitivity. The TCR clusters that emerged in the first cohort tended, a later analysis found, to co-occur in the 120 or so validation repertoires.

This clone was detected only a few times. The antigen remains unidentified. The 120-subject validation cohort, separate from the 666-subject first cohort, included the donors. Assay: immunoSEQ multiplex PCR; the TCRdb copy retains only in-frame clones and omits some. The table lists 95,000 to 150,000 clones, 70% to 90% of them singletons, with 2% to 2.5% in the top ten. The chain combines TRBV7-6 with TRBJ2-5; D gene unclear. The sequenced sample was PBMCs. This clonotype originated in a woman aged 25-40 years in good health and CMV-seronegative. The CDR3: CASSSMAPQETQYF. CDR3 coding DNA: TGTGCCAGCAGCTCCATGGCTCCCCAAGAGACCCAGTACTTC.